This entry lists 16 T cell receptor beta chains sequenced from one sample in a study of T cells in Graves' hyperthyroidism and ophthalmopathy (dated by TCRdb to between 2018 and 2020). Library construction relied on multiplex PCR. These reads were obtained on an Illumina HiSeq 2000. The TCR beta CDR3 regions were amplified from RNA transcripts. The first round of RT-PCR for the TCR CDR3 was performed with the HTBI primer set and the Qiagen OneStep RT-PCR kit. TCRdb reanalyzed the raw reads on its own, using fastp at Q25 for trimming and MiXCR for clone calling, and kept in-frame beta chains. Rows with one shared CDR3 protein collapse into an entry with the most common genes and DNA. Across this sample there are some 560,000 distinct CDR3 sequences, with around 15% seen only once. The ten largest clones add up to about 14% of the sample. The sample comprised blood. These receptors were taken from a woman aged 40 to 55 with Graves' hyperthyroidism.

There are a few counts of this clonotype. This chain links TRBV4-1 with TRBJ2-5; D not resolved. The germline V gene has CDR1 MGHRA and CDR2 YSYEKL. This CDR3 is built from 14 residues. Trimming took off 0 bases at V and 6 bases at J, with 11 bases between the two ends. This chain's CDR3 is CASSQDNQAQTQYF. For the CDR3, the DNA is TGCGCCAGCAGCCAAGATAATCAGGCGCAGACCCAGTACTTC.

This clonotype was recorded at least ten times. The V call is TRBV6-1, the J call TRBJ1-2, with D unclear. The ends were cut back, 6 bases at V and 3 bases at J, with 11 bases in the middle. This CDR3 contains 13 residues. Germline loops: CDR1 MNHNS, CDR2 SASEGT. The chain's CDR3 is CASRTGIDYGYTF. CDR3 nucleotides: TGTGCCAGCAGGACGGGGATCGACTATGGCTACACCTTC.

This chain uses TRBV28 with TRBJ2-1; the match to TRBD2 covers 12 bases. Trimming took 6 bases from V and 3 from J; bases not matched to a gene: 15. The CDR3 contains 19 residues. Germline assignment: CDR1 MDHEN and CDR2 SYDVKM. For the CDR3, the DNA is TGTGCCAGCAGCCCTAAACCCGAGCTAGCGGGAGGGATCTACAATGAGCAGTTCTTC. It specifies CASSPKPELAGGIYNEQFF.

This clonotype was counted between two and nine times. The chain carries TRBV20-1 and TRBJ2-7; TRBD1 aligns across 9 bases. Germline loops: CDR1 DFQATT, CDR2 SNEGSKA (reference sequence). Trimming removed 1 base from V and 2 bases from J; junction bases left unmatched: 6. The CDR3 is 15 residues long. The DNA of the CDR3 is TGCAGTGCTAGAGGCCCGGGACAGGGACCCTACGAGCAGTACTTC. Amino acids: CSARGPGQGPYEQYF.

This clonotype appeared once. Lacking the conserved final phenylalanine or tryptophan, this CDR3 likely reflects a read error. J is TRBJ2-5 and V is TRBV18, with D unresolved. This CDR3 is 13 amino acids long. The V end was cut by 3 bases, the J end by 1 base, with 6 bases between. CDR1 and CDR2 (germline): KGHSH, LQKENI. CDR3 sequence (DNA): TGTGCCAGCTCACCCGACATCCAAGAGACCCAGTACTTA. Protein sequence: CASSPDIQETQYL.

This clonotype has a count of ten or more. The chain joins TRBV12-3 or TRBV12-4 to TRBJ1-1, with a weak D call TRBD1 (6 bases). Trimming left V 3 bases short and J 4 bases short, with 21 bases between. CDR3 length: 17 residues. CDR3 loop: CASSLGLGGAGITEAFF. Written as DNA, the CDR3 is TGTGCCAGCAGTTTGGGGCTAGGGGGGGCCGGTATCACTGAAGCTTTCTTT.

This clonotype was seen ten or more times. V gene TRBV9 combines with J gene TRBJ2-3; D may be TRBD2 (5 bases). Trimming cost V 0 bases and J 4 bases, with 12 bases left between them. There are 15 residues in the CDR3. Germline V gene lookup returns CDR1 SGDLS and CDR2 YYNGEE. In nucleotides, the CDR3 is TGTGCCAGCAGCGTAGAAGGTAGCGAGGCAGATACGCAGTATTTT. Encoded protein: CASSVEGSEADTQYF.

This clonotype appeared many times. V is TRBV5-1 and J is TRBJ2-1; 10 bases are a match to TRBD2. Trimming at V came to 0 bases and at J to 7 bases, leaving 13 bases not matched to a gene. This CDR3 contains 18 residues. Germline V lookup: CDR1 SGHRS, CDR2 YFSETQ. The CDR3 sequence is CASSLAPGLAGVENEQFF. The DNA for the CDR3 is TGCGCCAGCAGCTTGGCCCCAGGGCTAGCGGGAGTCGAGAATGAGCAGTTCTTC.

This clonotype was detected many times. The genes are TRBV7-9 and TRBJ2-7, with 7 nucleotides matching TRBD1. The CDR3 length is 14 residues. V dropped 4 bases and J dropped 3; count of bases not matched to a gene: 6. Germline-derived CDR1 and CDR2 are SEHNR and FQNEAQ (reference sequence). The CDR3 nucleotides read TGTGCCAGCAGCTCGGACACAGGGGTCTACGAGCAGTACTTC. Its translation: CASSSDTGVYEQYF.

This clonotype was detected ten times or more. The chain joins TRBV7-3 to TRBJ2-1, with 11 bases matching TRBD2. This CDR3 comprises 14 residues. Trimming cost V 3 bases and J 10 bases; bases outside gene matches: 5. The V gene's germline CDR1 is SGHTA and CDR2 FQGTGA. CDR3 in amino acids: CASSLDLAGGEQFF. For the CDR3, the DNA is TGTGCCAGCAGCTTGGATTTAGCGGGAGGGGAGCAGTTCTTC.

In its sample, this clonotype was seen many times. V gene TRBV12-3 or TRBV12-4 combines with J gene TRBJ1-2, with D unresolved. V was shortened by 5 bases and J by 2 bases, with 21 bases between the two germline ends. The CDR3 covers 17 residues. As DNA, the CDR3 is TGTGCCAGCAGTCATCCCCCGGGCAGAGGCAAAAACTATGGCTACACCTTC. Encoded protein: CASSHPPGRGKNYGYTF.

The sample holds many counts of this clonotype. The chain uses TRBV24-1 and TRBJ2-5; D unclear. CDR1 KGHDR and CDR2 SFDVKD come from the germline V gene. The V gene lost 9 bases and the J gene lost 2 bases, with 12 bases spanning the gap. CDR3 length equals 13 residues. The CDR3 DNA reads TGTGCCACCTCGACAAGCCCACAAGAGACCCAGTACTTC. It specifies CATSTSPQETQYF.

As to this clonotype: This could be a read error, since a much larger clone is one nucleotide away. The chain recombines TRBV10-3 with TRBJ2-2; 12 bases map to TRBD2. Germline V gene data show CDR1 as ENHRY and CDR2 as SYGVKD. The length of the CDR3 is 15 residues. For the CDR3, the DNA is TGTGCCGTCAGTCCTAGCGGGAGGGACACCGGGGAGCTGTTTTTT. Translating it yields CAVSPSGRDTGELFF.

This clonotype showed up many times. This chain links TRBV2 with TRBJ2-1; 7 bases fit TRBD1. The CDR3 runs to 15 residues. After removal of 2 bases from V and 6 bases from J, the junction contained 7 bases not matched to a gene. Germline V gene sequence: CDR1 SNHLY, CDR2 FYNNEI. As DNA, the CDR3 is TGTGCCAGCAGTGAACAGGGACAGAACACCAATGAGCAGTTCTTC. Translated: CASSEQGQNTNEQFF.

This clonotype was seen more than once but under ten times. The chain combines TRBV19 with TRBJ2-3, with D perhaps TRBD1 (5 bases). V lost 5 bases, J lost 2 bases, and 14 bases lay in between. CDR1 LNHDA and CDR2 SQIVND come from the germline V gene (reference sequence). The CDR3 totals 15 residues. CDR3 amino acids: CASSPWPQVTDTQYF. As DNA, the CDR3 is TGTGCCAGTAGTCCTTGGCCACAGGTCACAGATACGCAGTATTTT.

Details on this clonotype: The junction does not match germline at one end; this may be a read error. The gene calls are TRBV6-5 and TRBJ2-7, with 9 bases identical to TRBD1. The CDR3 sequence is 15 residues long. The germline gives CDR1 MNHEY, CDR2 SVGAGI. The chain's CDR3 is CVSSYSGTGSYEQYF. In nucleotides, the CDR3 is TGTGTCAGCAGTTATTCCGGGACAGGGTCTTACGAGCAGTACTTC.